A selection of T cell receptor beta chains follows, all from one sample in a study of OX40 agonist ivuxolimab in advanced cancers. Using immunoSEQ multiplex PCR, the repertoire was profiled, and TCRdb retains in-frame clones only, with some absent. The sample has 70,000 or so clones, approximately 80% seen once. Sequences were derived from CD4+ or CD8+ T cells sorted from blood, sampled in a trial of the OX40 agonist ivuxolimab. The receptor set was obtained from an adult with an advanced solid tumor such as melanoma, head and neck, liver or kidney cancer. Both conserved end residues are part of each CDR3. The order of the fields is clone size, V gene, D gene, J gene, CDR3 protein, CDR3 DNA. D genes are given only for firm matches. Clone size is given for some rows only: seen once, a few or many times, or a class if the clone is expanded.

abundance: NA; v_gene: TRBV16; d_gene: NA; j_gene: TRBJ2-2; CDR3aa: CASSQLRTSGELFF; CDR3nt: TGTGCCAGCAGCCAATTGAGGACCTCCGGGGAGCTGTTTTTT
abundance: NA; v_gene: TRBV7-2; d_gene: TRBD2; j_gene: TRBJ2-1; CDR3aa: CASSLYGGARNEQFF; CDR3nt: TGTGCCAGCAGCTTATACGGGGGGGCCAGGAATGAGCAGTTCTTC
abundance: NA; v_gene: TRBV7-9; d_gene: NA; j_gene: TRBJ1-4; CDR3aa: CASSIDGLHEKLFF; CDR3nt: TGTGCCAGCAGCATTGACGGGTTGCATGAAAAACTGTTTTTT
abundance: NA; v_gene: TRBV6-1; d_gene: NA; j_gene: TRBJ1-5; CDR3aa: CAGGEGGNQPQHF; CDR3nt: TGTGCTGGGGGGGAGGGAGGCAATCAGCCCCAGCATTTT
abundance: NA; v_gene: TRBV11-2; d_gene: TRBD2; j_gene: TRBJ2-1; CDR3aa: CASSLERGTNNEQFF; CDR3nt: TGTGCCAGCAGCTTAGAGCGGGGGACCAACAATGAGCAGTTCTTC
abundance: NA; v_gene: TRBV20-1; d_gene: NA; j_gene: TRBJ2-5; CDR3aa: CSPGLGETQYF; CDR3nt: TGCAGTCCCGGGCTAGGGGAGACCCAGTACTTC
abundance: NA; v_gene: TRBV6-5; d_gene: NA; j_gene: TRBJ2-1; CDR3aa: CASSYSLAIYNEQFF; CDR3nt: TGTGCCAGCAGTTACTCCCTGGCCATTTACAATGAGCAGTTCTTC
abundance: NA; v_gene: TRBV4-2; d_gene: TRBD2; j_gene: TRBJ2-1; CDR3aa: CASSQEGRAGQHNEQFF; CDR3nt: TGTGCCAGCAGCCAAGAGGGGAGGGCCGGCCAACACAATGAGCAGTTCTTC
abundance: once; v_gene: TRBV11-2; d_gene: NA; j_gene: TRBJ2-5; CDR3aa: CASRRTEAQETQYF; CDR3nt: TGTGCCAGCAGAAGGACCGAAGCTCAAGAGACCCAGTACTTC
abundance: NA; v_gene: TRBV27; d_gene: NA; j_gene: TRBJ1-5; CDR3aa: CASSASGPFLSEPQHF; CDR3nt: TGTGCCAGCAGTGCCTCCGGGCCCTTCCTCTCGGAGCCCCAGCATTTT
abundance: NA; v_gene: TRBV7-9; d_gene: NA; j_gene: TRBJ1-3; CDR3aa: CASSSERVGGGNTIYF; CDR3nt: TGTGCCAGCAGCTCAGAGCGGGTTGGCGGTGGAAACACCATATATTTT
abundance: NA; v_gene: TRBV5-6; d_gene: TRBD1; j_gene: TRBJ2-7; CDR3aa: CASSQTGLYSYEQYF; CDR3nt: TGTGCCAGCAGCCAGACAGGGTTATATTCCTACGAGCAGTACTTC
abundance: NA; v_gene: TRBV30; d_gene: TRBD1; j_gene: TRBJ2-7; CDR3aa: CAWSRPGQGANEQYF; CDR3nt: TGTGCCTGGAGTCGTCCGGGACAGGGGGCGAATGAGCAGTACTTC
abundance: NA; v_gene: TRBV18; d_gene: NA; j_gene: TRBJ1-6; CDR3aa: CASSTIAGLGSSPLHF; CDR3nt: TGTGCCAGCTCAACTATAGCTGGACTGGGGAGTTCACCCCTCCACTTT
abundance: NA; v_gene: TRBV6-5; d_gene: NA; j_gene: TRBJ2-7; CDR3aa: CASSYSVLGSYEQYF; CDR3nt: TGTGCCAGCAGTTACTCTGTTCTGGGCTCCTACGAGCAGTACTTC
abundance: NA; v_gene: TRBV10-2; d_gene: NA; j_gene: TRBJ2-1; CDR3aa: CASSGGTYNEQFF; CDR3nt: TGCGCCAGCAGTGGGGGCACCTACAATGAGCAGTTCTTC
abundance: NA; v_gene: TRBV19; d_gene: TRBD1; j_gene: TRBJ1-2; CDR3aa: CASTNRDSGALHYGYTF; CDR3nt: TGTGCCAGTACCAACCGGGACAGCGGGGCCCTTCACTATGGCTACACCTTC
abundance: few; v_gene: TRBV7-3; d_gene: NA; j_gene: TRBJ2-6; CDR3aa: CASSGFSGANVLTF; CDR3nt: TGTGCCAGCAGCGGCTTCTCTGGGGCCAACGTCCTGACTTTC
abundance: NA; v_gene: TRBV5-1; d_gene: NA; j_gene: TRBJ1-3; CDR3aa: CASSPQRPGVAGNTIYF; CDR3nt: TGCGCCAGCAGCCCACAGAGACCAGGGGTTGCTGGAAACACCATATATTTT
abundance: NA; v_gene: TRBV29-1; d_gene: TRBD2; j_gene: TRBJ2-3; CDR3aa: CSVGGGAGDSTDTQYF; CDR3nt: TGCAGCGTTGGCGGGGGAGCGGGAGATAGCACAGATACGCAGTATTTT
abundance: NA; v_gene: TRBV7-2; d_gene: NA; j_gene: TRBJ2-7; CDR3aa: CASSQGGGLPLYEQYF; CDR3nt: TGTGCCAGCAGCCAGGGAGGAGGCTTACCACTGTACGAGCAGTACTTC
abundance: NA; v_gene: TRBV7-2; d_gene: TRBD2; j_gene: TRBJ2-5; CDR3aa: CASSLEVGGYGTQYF; CDR3nt: TGTGCCAGCAGCTTAGAAGTCGGGGGGTACGGGACCCAGTACTTC
abundance: NA; v_gene: TRBV30; d_gene: TRBD1; j_gene: TRBJ1-5; CDR3aa: CAWSLPGQGFGNQPQHF; CDR3nt: TGTGCCTGGAGCCTTCCGGGACAGGGTTTCGGCAATCAGCCCCAGCATTTT
abundance: NA; v_gene: TRBV19; d_gene: NA; j_gene: TRBJ2-3; CDR3aa: CASSLQPLRTDTQYF; CDR3nt: TGTGCCAGTAGTCTTCAGCCCCTCCGGACAGATACGCAGTATTTT
abundance: NA; v_gene: TRBV19; d_gene: TRBD2; j_gene: TRBJ2-4; CDR3aa: CASSSLAGGADLAKNIQYF; CDR3nt: TGTGCCAGTAGTTCACTAGCGGGAGGGGCTGACTTAGCCAAAAACATTCAGTACTTC
abundance: NA; v_gene: TRBV27; d_gene: TRBD2; j_gene: TRBJ2-5; CDR3aa: CASSQLRGTSVPGTQYF; CDR3nt: TGTGCCAGCAGTCAACTCCGAGGGACTAGCGTCCCGGGGACCCAGTACTTC
abundance: NA; v_gene: TRBV19; d_gene: NA; j_gene: TRBJ1-5; CDR3aa: CASSIGVQGRYDQPQHF; CDR3nt: TGTGCCAGTAGTATAGGGGTACAGGGCCGTTATGATCAGCCCCAGCATTTT